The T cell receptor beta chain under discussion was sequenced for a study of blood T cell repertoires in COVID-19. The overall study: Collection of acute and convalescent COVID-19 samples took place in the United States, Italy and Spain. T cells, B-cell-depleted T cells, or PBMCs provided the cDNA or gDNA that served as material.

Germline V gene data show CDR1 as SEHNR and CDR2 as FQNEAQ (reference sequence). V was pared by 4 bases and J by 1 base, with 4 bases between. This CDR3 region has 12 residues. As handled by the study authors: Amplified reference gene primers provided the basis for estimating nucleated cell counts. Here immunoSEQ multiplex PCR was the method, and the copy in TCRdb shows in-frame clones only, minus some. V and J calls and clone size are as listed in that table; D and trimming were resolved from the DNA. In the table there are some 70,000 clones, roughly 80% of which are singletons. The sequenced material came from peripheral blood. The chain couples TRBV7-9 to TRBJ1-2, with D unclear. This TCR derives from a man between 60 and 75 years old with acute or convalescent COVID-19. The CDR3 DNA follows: TGTGCCAGCAGCTCCTATAACTATGGCTACACCTTC. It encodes CASSSYNYGYTF.